This passage covers 21 T cell receptor beta chains from one sample sequenced in a study of blood T cell repertoires in COVID-19. Clones were sequenced by immunoSEQ multiplex PCR, and TCRdb holds only the in-frame ones, with some missing. The table includes tens of thousands of clones, 75% to 90% detected once. The sequenced material came from peripheral blood. These receptors all stem from a human donor in a cohort sampled during active COVID-19.

The CDR3 DNA sequence: TGTGCCAGCAGCCAAGATAGGGCAGGACGGGGAGAGACCCAGTACTTC. Translation: CASSQDRAGRGETQYF. J is TRBJ2-5 and V is TRBV3-1 (or the pseudogene TRBV3-2); D is possibly TRBD2 (5 bases). The CDR3 is 16 residues long. From germline, CDR1 is LGHDT and CDR2 YNNKEL (reference sequence). Between the trimmed V and J ends, which lost 0 bases and 4 bases, there was a span of 15 bases.

The gene calls are TRBV3-1 (or the pseudogene TRBV3-2) and TRBJ2-3; 8 bases align to TRBD2. Trimming removed 4 bases from V and 5 bases from J; junction bases left unmatched: 8. Germline CDR1 reads LGHDT; CDR2 reads YNNKEL (reference sequence). CDR3 length: 15 residues. Here the CDR3 DNA reads TGTGCCAGCAGCCGTGGAGGGACTAGGGGAGATACGCAGTATTTT. Its translation: CASSRGGTRGDTQYF.

The gene calls are TRBV28 and TRBJ2-2; D possibly corresponds to TRBD2 (6 bases). This CDR3 comprises 15 residues. V lost 3 bases, J lost 1 base, and 9 bases lay in between. The germline V gene encodes CDR1 MDHEN and CDR2 SYDVKM. The CDR3 loop reads CASSFGAGNTGELFF. The CDR3 DNA sequence: TGTGCCAGCAGTTTTGGAGCGGGGAACACCGGGGAGCTGTTTTTT.

The CDR3 here is CASSLVAGANGYTF. CDR3 nucleotide sequence: TGTGCCAGCAGCTTAGTAGCAGGGGCTAATGGCTACACCTTC. The rearrangement joins TRBV7-9 to TRBJ1-2; D is possibly TRBD1 (6 bases). The CDR3 length is 14 residues. Germline lookup yields CDR1 SEHNR and CDR2 FQNEAQ (reference sequence). V was pared by 1 base and J by 6 bases, with 12 bases between.

The sample holds one count of this clone. V is TRBV11-2 and J is TRBJ2-5, with D tentatively TRBD1 (6 bases). Looked up from germline, CDR1 is SGHAT and CDR2 is FQNNGV. Trimming stripped 6 bases from V and 2 bases from J, with 13 bases between. This CDR3 has 14 amino acids. DNA of the CDR3: TGTGCCAGCAGTCCAGGGGCAACTCAAGAGACCCAGTACTTC. Its protein product is CASSPGATQETQYF.

The rearrangement uses TRBV4-3 and TRBJ1-4; D not certain. CDR3 size: 17 residues. The V gene's germline CDR1 is LGHNA and CDR2 YSLEER. Trimming shortened V by 0 bases and J by 7 bases, and 18 bases separated the two germline ends. As DNA, the CDR3 is TGCGCCAGCAGCCAAGATACGCCGGGTCAGTTCGGTGAAAAACTGTTTTTT. Translating gives CASSQDTPGQFGEKLFF.

The V and J genes are TRBV27 and TRBJ2-7; D is undetermined. The CDR3 loop spans 13 amino acids. The germline V gene has CDR1 MNHEY and CDR2 SMNVEV (reference sequence). V was pared by 5 bases and J by 0 bases, with 8 bases between. CDR3 nucleotide sequence: TGTGCCAGCAGTGTCGGAGTCTCCTACGAGCAGTACTTC. Translating it yields CASSVGVSYEQYF.

V usage is TRBV27 and J usage is TRBJ2-5; 9 nucleotides line up with TRBD2. Germline V gene data show CDR1 as MNHEY and CDR2 as SMNVEV (reference sequence). The J segment lost 5 bases and the V segment lost 2 bases, leaving 15 bases of the junction unmatched. CDR3 length: 18 amino acids. The CDR3 region has the DNA TGTGCCAGCAGTTTAAGAGGACTAGCGCCCACTTTGCTGGAGACCCAGTACTTC. It is translated as CASSLRGLAPTLLETQYF.

This clone was detected once. The gene calls are TRBV11-1 and TRBJ1-4, with 7 bases fitting TRBD1. CDR3 length equals 16 residues. Germline trimming cut 2 bases from V and 5 bases from J; bases unmatched to any gene: 8. CDR1 and CDR2 from the germline V gene are SGHAT and FQDESV (reference sequence). Written as DNA, the CDR3 is TGTGCCAGCAGCTTAAGGGGGCTGGGATTCAATGAAAAACTGTTTTTT. Translated, it gives CASSLRGLGFNEKLFF.

The chain employs TRBV19 and TRBJ1-2; 9 bases map to TRBD1. CDR1 is LNHDA, CDR2 SQIVND, per germline (reference sequence). The CDR3 loop spans 15 amino acids. The junction had 9 bases not matched to a gene; V was cut back by 8 bases and J by 2 bases. CDR3 in amino acids: CASLSGTGTNYGYTF. CDR3 bases: TGTGCCAGTCTTTCCGGGACAGGGACCAACTATGGCTACACCTTC.

This chain connects TRBV7-9 to TRBJ1-1; D unclear. The CDR3 sequence is 13 residues long. V shed 4 bases and J shed 11 bases, with 17 bases lying between them. CDR1 SEHNR and CDR2 FQNEAQ come from the germline V gene (reference sequence). The CDR3 nucleotides are TGTGCCAGCAGCTCAGCCCGATGGGCTAAGGCTTTCTTT. It translates to CASSSARWAKAFF.

The V and J genes are TRBV6-5 and TRBJ2-7; D may be TRBD2 (6 bases). CDR1 MNHEY and CDR2 SVGAGI come from the germline V gene. The CDR3 consists of 14 residues. Deletions cut 2 bases from V and 2 bases from J, with 10 bases between. The DNA of the CDR3 is TGTGCCAGCAGTTACGGCGGGAATGCCTACGAGCAGTACTTC. Translating it yields CASSYGGNAYEQYF.

The chain recombines TRBV30 with TRBJ1-6; D perhaps matches TRBD1 (6 bases). CDR3 length: 17 amino acids. Per the germline V gene, CDR1 is GTSNPN and CDR2 is SVGIG (reference sequence). V lost 2 bases and J lost 5, with 19 bases in between. The CDR3 DNA reads TGTGCCTGGAGTTCCCTGTCCGGACAGAGTAATAATTCACCCCTCCACTTT. Residues: CAWSSLSGQSNNSPLHF.

The V call is TRBV6-5, the J call TRBJ1-2; 7 nucleotides match TRBD1. The CDR3 is 14 amino acids. Germline trimming cut 6 bases from V and 3 bases from J; bases unmatched to any gene: 7. Germline values: CDR1 MNHEY, CDR2 SVGAGI. The CDR3 sequence is CASRLGTEDYGYTF. DNA of the CDR3: TGTGCCAGCAGACTGGGGACAGAGGACTATGGCTACACCTTC.

The chain links TRBV5-4 to TRBJ2-7, with TRBD2 matching over 9 bases. This CDR3 is built from 16 residues. Trimming at V came to 4 bases and at J to 2 bases, leaving 10 bases not matched to a gene. CDR1 is SGHNT and CDR2 is YYREEE in the germline V gene (reference sequence). The CDR3 DNA reads TGTGCCAGCAGCCGAACCATAGCGGGAGCTCCCTACGAGCAGTACTTC. Its protein is CASSRTIAGAPYEQYF.

This chain joins TRBV5-7 and TRBJ1-6, with D tentatively TRBD1 (6 bases). TRBV5-7 is flagged as an ORF with uncertain function. This CDR3 contains 17 residues. Trimming cost V 1 base and J 7 bases, with 18 bases left between them. The DNA of the CDR3 is TGTGCCAGCAGCTTGAGGGGGGGGTCAGTAATAAATTCACCCCTCCACTTT. Amino acids: CASSLRGGSVINSPLHF.

V and J are TRBV6-2 or TRBV6-3 and TRBJ1-5; 11 nucleotides match TRBD1. The CDR3 consists of 14 residues. V shed 4 bases, J shed 5 bases, and the junction held 1 base outside the gene matches. In germline, CDR1 is MNHEY, CDR2 SVGEGT. CDR3 DNA sequence: TGTGCCAGCAGTTGGGACAGGGGGTATCAGCCCCAGCATTTT. Its translation: CASSWDRGYQPQHF.

The chain employs TRBV5-5 and TRBJ2-1; 9 nucleotides agree with TRBD2. J lost 4 bases, V lost 0 bases, and 2 bases had no gene match. The CDR3 runs 15 residues. Germline V gene lookup returns CDR1 SGHKS and CDR2 YYEKEE (reference sequence). The CDR3 DNA reads as TGTGCCAGCAGCTTGGCTAGCGGGGTTTACAATGAGCAGTTCTTC. Translated, it gives CASSLASGVYNEQFF. The full variable domain, rest sourced from reference TRBV5-5 and TRBJ2-1, is DAGVTQSPTHLIKTRGQQVTLRCSPISGHKSVSWYQQVLGQGPQFIFQYYEKEERGRGNFPDRFSARQFPNYSSELNVNALLLGDSALYLCASSLASGVYNEQFFGPGTRLTVL.

The J gene is TRBJ2-7, the V gene TRBV14, with 11 bases aligning to TRBD2. CDR1 SGHDN and CDR2 FVKESK come from the germline V gene. This CDR3 comprises 16 residues. V dropped 4 bases and J dropped 3; count of bases not matched to a gene: 8. In DNA form, the CDR3 reads TGTGCCAGCAGCCCAAGAGGGACTAGCGGTAACTACGAGCAGTACTTC. Amino acid sequence: CASSPRGTSGNYEQYF.

This chain links TRBV12-5 with TRBJ2-4, with unresolved D. Germline V gene data show CDR1 as LGHNT and CDR2 as FRNRAP. The germline V and J ends were trimmed by 0 bases and 0 bases, with 15 bases remaining between them. The CDR3 runs 18 residues. The CDR3 DNA sequence: TGTGCTAGTGGTTTGGTTTTAGACTTTACACTAGCCAAAAACATTCAGTACTTC. Amino acids: CASGLVLDFTLAKNIQYF.

This rearrangement joins TRBV7-9 to TRBJ2-7; 9 nucleotides align to TRBD1. CDR1 is SEHNR, CDR2 FQNEAQ, per germline (reference sequence). Trimming cost V 4 bases and J 5 bases; bases outside gene matches: 15. There are 17 residues in the CDR3. In DNA form, the CDR3 reads TGTGCCAGCAGCTCCTATGAACTGACAGGGGGGGTCGACGAGCAGTACTTC. Protein product: CASSSYELTGGVDEQYF.